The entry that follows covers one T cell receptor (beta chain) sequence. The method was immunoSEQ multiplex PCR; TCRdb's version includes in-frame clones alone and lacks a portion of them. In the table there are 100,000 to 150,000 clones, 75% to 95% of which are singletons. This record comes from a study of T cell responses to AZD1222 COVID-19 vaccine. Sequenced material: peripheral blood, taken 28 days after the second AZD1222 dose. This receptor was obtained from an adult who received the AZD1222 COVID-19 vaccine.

CDR3 residues: CASSLGRLAKNIQYF. Written as DNA, the CDR3 is TGTGCCAGCAGCTTGGGCCGTCTAGCCAAAAACATTCAGTACTTC. The chain uses TRBV5-4 and TRBJ2-4; unclear D gene. V lost 0 bases and J 0 bases, leaving 7 bases between the germline ends. The CDR3 is made up of 15 amino acids. Germline V gene sequence: CDR1 SGHNT, CDR2 YYREEE (reference sequence).